These 26 T cell receptor beta chains were sequenced from one sample in a study of blood T cell repertoires in COVID-19. TCRdb keeps only in-frame clones here, not all; method: immunoSEQ multiplex PCR. This table has 150,000 to 200,000 clones, 80% to 90% appearing once. Sample: peripheral blood. The source of these receptors is a man between 45 and 60 years old with active or convalescent COVID-19.

V is TRBV6-5 and J is TRBJ2-7; D might be TRBD2 (5 bases). The V end lost 1 base, the J end lost 1 base, and 5 bases lay between the germline ends. The CDR3 is 13 amino acids. The germline V gene encodes CDR1 MNHEY and CDR2 SVGAGI. CDR3: CASSYWESYEQYF. As DNA, the CDR3 is TGTGCCAGCAGTTACTGGGAGTCCTACGAGCAGTACTTC.

The gene calls are TRBV27 and TRBJ2-3, with D unclear. The V end was cut by 3 bases, the J end by 4 bases, with 8 bases between. The germline gives CDR1 MNHEY, CDR2 SMNVEV (reference sequence). The CDR3 covers 13 residues. The CDR3 DNA sequence: TGTGCCAGCAGTTTCGCACGGTCAGATACGCAGTATTTT. Amino acid sequence: CASSFARSDTQYF.

The chain recombines TRBV5-1 with TRBJ1-2; D uncertain. Trimming cost V 7 bases and J 3 bases, with 13 bases left between them. This CDR3 region has 13 residues. CDR1 is SGHRS, CDR2 YFSETQ, per germline. CDR3: CASSREPDYGYTF. Here the CDR3 DNA reads TGCGCCAGCTCCCGGGAGCCTGACTATGGCTACACCTTC.

The CDR3 DNA follows: TGTGCCAGCAGCTTAGATAGTACAGGGAATAACTATGGCTACACCTTC. Translating it yields CASSLDSTGNNYGYTF. The chain links TRBV7-2 to TRBJ1-2; D may be TRBD1 (6 bases). Germline CDR1 is SGHTA and CDR2 is FQGNSA. There are 16 residues in the CDR3. With 1 base removed from V and 1 base from J, the gap between germline ends came to 13 bases.

V usage is TRBV7-6 and J usage is TRBJ2-5, with 11 bases matching TRBD1. The CDR3 runs 15 residues. The V gene's germline CDR1 is SGHVS and CDR2 FNYEAQ. V lost 5 bases to trimming and J lost 2 bases; unmatched junction nucleotides: 4. In DNA, the CDR3 is TGTGCCAGCAGCGACCGGGACAGGGGGCAAGAGACCCAGTACTTC. It specifies CASSDRDRGQETQYF.

CDR3: CASTQGAGIYEQYF. CDR3 coding DNA: TGTGCCAGCACACAGGGGGCGGGGATCTACGAGCAGTACTTC. The chain carries TRBV6-5 and TRBJ2-7; 9 bases are shared with TRBD1. This CDR3 comprises 14 residues. The germline V gene encodes CDR1 MNHEY and CDR2 SVGAGI. Germline trimming cut 7 bases from V and 3 bases from J; bases unmatched to any gene: 7.

CDR3 sequence (DNA): TGTGCCAGCTATTGGGGTACAGGGGGCTTCGGAGATACGCAGTATTTT. This sequence encodes CASYWGTGGFGDTQYF. This rearrangement joins TRBV5-5 to TRBJ2-3; TRBD1 aligns across 9 bases. Germline trimming cut 7 bases from V and 5 bases from J; bases unmatched to any gene: 14. The CDR3 is 16 residues long. Germline V gene data show CDR1 as SGHKS and CDR2 as YYEKEE (reference sequence).

In DNA, the CDR3 is TGTGCCAGCAGCTTGGGACAGGGTTTCGACGAGCAGTACTTC. It specifies CASSLGQGFDEQYF. This chain connects TRBV11-3 to TRBJ2-7; TRBD1 matches 9 bases. The CDR3 has 14 residues. Germline CDR1 SGHNT, CDR2 YENEEA. J gave up 5 bases and V 3 bases, and 5 bases lay outside the gene matches.

The rearrangement uses TRBV28 and TRBJ2-7; TRBD1 matches at 8 bases. V gave up 6 bases and J gave up 4 bases; unmatched junction bases: 11. CDR1 is MDHEN and CDR2 is SYDVKM in the germline V gene. CDR3 length: 15 amino acids. Here the CDR3 reads CASRNPTGGPYEQYF. As DNA, the CDR3 is TGTGCCAGCAGAAACCCCACAGGGGGGCCTTACGAGCAGTACTTC.

J is TRBJ1-1 and V is TRBV7-3; 9 bases map to TRBD1. The CDR3 loop spans 15 amino acids. Trimming removed 5 bases from V and 6 bases from J; junction bases left unmatched: 10. CDR1 and CDR2 from the germline V gene are SGHTA and FQGTGA. The CDR3 here is CASSEEGQGFAEAFF. In DNA form, the CDR3 reads TGTGCCAGCAGCGAAGAGGGACAGGGCTTTGCTGAAGCTTTCTTT. Full variable domain (remainder filled in from reference TRBV7-3 and TRBJ1-1): GAGVSQTPSNKVTEKGKYVELRCDPISGHTALYWYRQSLGQGPEFLIYFQGTGAADDSGLPNDRFFAVRPEGSVSTLKIQRTERGDSAVYLCASSEEGQGFAEAFFGQGTRLTVV.

This clone was counted a single time. The chain employs TRBV5-1 and TRBJ2-1; TRBD2 might be the D (7 bases). Germline CDR1 is SGHRS and CDR2 is YFSETQ. The V end lost 4 bases, the J end lost 5 bases, and 19 bases lay between the germline ends. This CDR3 has 16 amino acids. CDR3 bases: TGCGCCAGCAGCCTAGGGGAGGGGGGTGTACACAATGAGCAGTTCTTC. Protein sequence: CASSLGEGGVHNEQFF.

The chain employs TRBV11-2 and TRBJ2-2; the D is unclear. The CDR3 loop spans 15 amino acids. V was trimmed by 2 bases and J by 6 bases, leaving 13 bases between them. Per the germline V gene, CDR1 is SGHAT and CDR2 is FQNNGV. For the CDR3, the DNA is TGTGCCAGCAGCTTAAGCGACCGAGTCGCCGGGGAGCTGTTTTTT. It yields the protein CASSLSDRVAGELFF.

This clone has more than one count but fewer than ten. CDR3 protein: CASSPTAGIYGYTF. The DNA of the CDR3 is TGTGCCAGCAGCCCCACGGCGGGTATCTATGGCTACACCTTC. The V gene is TRBV7-2, the J gene TRBJ1-2; D unclear. Germline V gives CDR1 SGHTA, CDR2 FQGNSA. V was shortened by 5 bases and J by 4 bases, with 14 bases between the two germline ends. This CDR3 has 14 residues. Full variable domain (rest looked up from reference TRBV7-2 and TRBJ1-2): GAGVSQSPSNKVTEKGKDVELRCDPISGHTALYWYRQSLGQGLEFLIYFQGNSAPDKSGLPSDRFSAERTGGSVSTLTIQRTQQEDSAVYLCASSPTAGIYGYTFGSGTRLTVV.

V and J are TRBV30 and TRBJ2-3, with D perhaps matching TRBD2 (6 bases). V lost 3 bases and J 5 bases, leaving 24 bases between the germline ends. Looked up from germline, CDR1 is GTSNPN and CDR2 is SVGIG (reference sequence). The CDR3 length is 17 residues. The CDR3 protein is CAWRASVPSARGDTQYF. The CDR3 nucleotides read TGTGCCTGGAGAGCCTCCGTTCCTAGCGCGAGGGGAGATACGCAGTATTTT.

CDR3 loop: CASSLVRAGQSYGYTF. The CDR3 coding sequence is TGTGCCAGCAGCTTAGTTAGGGCGGGACAGAGCTATGGCTACACCTTC. The genes are TRBV11-2 and TRBJ1-2; 7 bases fit TRBD1. Looked up from germline, CDR1 is SGHAT and CDR2 is FQNNGV. Trimming took 1 base from V and 4 from J; bases not matched to a gene: 9. CDR3 length equals 16 residues.

This chain joins TRBV11-2 and TRBJ1-4; D is unclear. CDR1 is SGHAT and CDR2 is FQNNGV in the germline V gene. This CDR3 has 14 amino acids. Trimming stripped 3 bases from V and 4 bases from J, with 9 bases between. The CDR3 DNA sequence: TGTGCCAGCAGCTTGGGCCCCAGTAATGAAAAACTGTTTTTT. Translating it yields CASSLGPSNEKLFF.

Judged by abundance, this clone is large. The V and J genes are TRBV2 and TRBJ1-1, with TRBD1 matching 7 bases. Germline CDR1 reads SNHLY; CDR2 reads FYNNEI. The CDR3 runs 16 residues. V lost 6 bases, J lost 2 bases, and 12 bases stayed unmatched. The CDR3 region is CASSPGTATINTEAFF. CDR3 coding DNA: TGTGCCAGCAGCCCCGGGACAGCAACCATTAACACTGAAGCTTTCTTT.

The chain is built from TRBV19 and TRBJ2-5, with D perhaps matching TRBD2 (6 bases). Between the trimmed V and J ends, which lost 3 bases and 4 bases, there was a span of 12 bases. The CDR3 covers 14 residues. Per the germline V gene, CDR1 is LNHDA and CDR2 is SQIVND (reference sequence). The DNA of the CDR3 is TGTGCCAGTAGTATTGTGAGGGACTCAGAGACCCAGTACTTC. Encoded protein: CASSIVRDSETQYF.

The rearrangement uses TRBV15 and TRBJ2-5, with 9 bases identical to TRBD1. Germline CDR1 is LNHNV and CDR2 is YYDKDF (reference sequence). There are 14 residues in the CDR3. With V trimmed by 3 bases and J by 3 bases, 2 bases remained unmatched. CDR3 DNA sequence: TGTGCCACCAGCAGGGACAGGGGTGAAGAGACCCAGTACTTC. Translation gives CATSRDRGEETQYF.

V usage is TRBV11-2 and J usage is TRBJ2-4; no clear D gene. Per the germline V gene, CDR1 is SGHAT and CDR2 is FQNNGV. The length of the CDR3 is 16 residues. Between the trimmed V and J ends, which lost 6 bases and 0 bases, there was a span of 15 bases. The CDR3 spells CASRGLYAVAKNIQYF. The DNA of the CDR3 is TGTGCCAGCAGGGGCCTGTACGCCGTAGCCAAAAACATTCAGTACTTC. The variable domain in full, completed from reference TRBV11-2 and TRBJ2-4, reads EAGVAQSPRYKIIEKRQSVAFWCNPISGHATLYWYQQILGQGPKLLIQFQNNGVVDDSQLPKDRFSAERLKGVDSTLKIQPAKLEDSAVYLCASRGLYAVAKNIQYFGAGTRLSVL.

The chain recombines TRBV28 with TRBJ1-1; D possibly corresponds to TRBD1 (5 bases). CDR1 is MDHEN, CDR2 SYDVKM, per germline. The germline V and J ends were trimmed by 2 bases and 0 bases, with 10 bases remaining between them. The CDR3 length is 15 residues. CDR3 coding DNA: TGTGCCAGCAGTTTAGGGGGGGTTATGAACACTGAAGCTTTCTTT. Translated, it gives CASSLGGVMNTEAFF.

The chain links TRBV30 to TRBJ1-2; 7 bases map to TRBD1. V was pared by 3 bases and J by 0 bases, with 7 bases of the junction left unmatched. Germline V gene sequence: CDR1 GTSNPN, CDR2 SVGIG (reference sequence). The CDR3 has 15 amino acids. This CDR3 is CAWRTPGQSNYGYTF. Written as DNA, the CDR3 is TGTGCCTGGAGGACTCCGGGACAGTCTAACTATGGCTACACCTTC.

This rearrangement joins TRBV18 to TRBJ1-6; D is unclear. V dropped 5 bases and J dropped 7 bases, with 12 bases sitting between them. The CDR3 contains 14 residues. In germline, CDR1 is KGHSH, CDR2 LQKENI. CDR3 bases: TGTGCCAGCTCAACGGAACAGAGCAATTCACCCCTCCACTTT. Amino acid sequence: CASSTEQSNSPLHF.

The gene calls are TRBV4-1 and TRBJ2-1; no reliable D call. The V gene lost 2 bases and the J gene lost 2 bases, with 7 bases spanning the gap. Germline assignment: CDR1 MGHRA and CDR2 YSYEKL. This CDR3 comprises 14 residues. CDR3 coding DNA: TGCGCCAGCAGCCAATACCAGGCCTACAATGAGCAGTTCTTC. Encoded protein: CASSQYQAYNEQFF.

The rearrangement uses TRBV6-5 and TRBJ2-5; 7 bases map to TRBD2. This CDR3 has 14 amino acids. The germline CDR1 and CDR2 sequences are MNHEY and SVGAGI. With 4 bases clipped from V and 5 bases from J, the junction kept 7 bases outside the gene matches. The CDR3 sequence is CASSSVGGWETQYF. DNA for the CDR3: TGTGCCAGCAGTTCCGTGGGGGGGTGGGAGACCCAGTACTTC.

This chain uses TRBV5-6 with TRBJ1-6; TRBD1 matches 7 bases. Trimming at V came to 2 bases and at J to 7 bases, leaving 12 bases not matched to a gene. From germline, CDR1 is SGHDT and CDR2 YYEEEE. The CDR3 contains 17 residues. DNA of the CDR3: TGTGCCAGCAGCTTAAGATTCGTTGGACAGGAGAATTCACCCCTCCACTTT. It is translated as CASSLRFVGQENSPLHF. The full variable domain, completed using reference TRBV5-6 and TRBJ1-6, is DAGVTQSPTHLIKTRGQQVTLRCSPKSGHDTVSWYQQALGQGPQFIFQYYEEEERQRGNFPDRFSGHQFPNYSSELNVNALLLGDSALYLCASSLRFVGQENSPLHFGNGTRLTVT.